These T cell receptor beta chains were read from a single sample in a study of T cells in Graves' hyperthyroidism and ophthalmopathy. TCRdb ran MiXCR on the multiplex PCR reads and lists one entry per CDR3 protein. This table holds under 350,000 distinct CDR3 sequences, roughly 18% found once. The specimen was blood. The receptors here all came from a woman aged 45-59 years with Graves' hyperthyroidism. CDR3s include the opening cysteine and the closing phenylalanine or tryptophan. Each record gives: J gene, D gene, clone size, V gene, CDR3 protein, CDR3 DNA. The D gene is left open where the match is weak. For some rows the clone size is stated as once, few or many, or as a class when expanded; others skip it.

>TRBJ2-1|TRBD2|many|TRBV6-2/TRBV6-3
CASSYSFLAGGFPNINEQFF
TGTGCCAGCAGTTACTCGTTCCTAGCGGGAGGGTTTCCAAACATTAATGAGCAGTTCTTC
>TRBJ2-1|-|few|TRBV10-3
CAIRKVNGGFNEQFF
TGTGCCATCAGGAAGGTCAATGGGGGCTTCAATGAGCAGTTCTTC
>TRBJ1-2|-|many|TRBV27
CASRFTGTYGYTF
TGTGCCAGCAGATTTACAGGAACCTATGGCTACACCTTC
>TRBJ2-3|-|many|TRBV2
CASRMGASGPSTDTQYF
TGTGCCAGCAGAATGGGGGCTAGCGGACCTAGCACAGATACGCAGTATTTT
>TRBJ1-4|TRBD1|-|TRBV15
CATSSPGGSDEKLFF
TGTGCCACCAGCAGCCCAGGGGGAAGTGATGAAAAACTGTTTTTT
>TRBJ2-5|TRBD1|-|TRBV11-2
CASSPGTGVGRETQYF
TGTGCCAGCAGCCCCGGGACAGGGGTCGGTAGAGAGACCCAGTACTTC
>TRBJ2-5|-|many|TRBV18
CASSPPGTRQETQYF
TGTGCCAGCTCACCCCCCGGGACTCGGCAAGAGACCCAGTACTTC
>TRBJ2-1|-|-|TRBV20-1
CSASSYRAAFF
TGCAGTGCTAGTTCGTACCGAGCGGCGTTCTTC
>TRBJ2-1|TRBD1|few|TRBV7-2
CASSSLVWDSWDNEQFF
TGTGCCAGCAGCTCCCTCGTCTGGGACAGCTGGGACAATGAGCAGTTCTTC
>TRBJ2-3|-|few|TRBV9
CASSVGGSADTQYF
TGTGCCAGCAGCGTAGGAGGGAGTGCAGATACGCAGTATTTT
>TRBJ2-2|-|few|TRBV5-6
CASSFRGGELFF
TGTGCCAGCAGCTTCCGGGGCGGGGAGCTGTTTTTT
>TRBJ2-7|TRBD2|many|TRBV5-1
CASSLAGGDSYEQYF
TGCGCCAGCAGCTTAGCGGGAGGGGACTCCTACGAGCAGTACTTC
>TRBJ1-5|-|-|TRBV30
CAWSGRGQPQHF
TGTGCCTGGAGTGGACGCGGACAGCCCCAGCATTTT